This is a list of T cell receptor beta chains from one sample in a study of cytomegalovirus exposure and HLA in healthy donors. The assay was immunoSEQ multiplex PCR, and TCRdb's table has in-frame clones only and misses some. The repertoire holds 110,000 to 150,000 clones, with 70% to 80% as singletons. The sequenced sample was PBMCs. All receptors come from a man younger than 35 in good health and CMV-seronegative. The conserved cysteine and the conserved F or W are not part of the CDR3 here.

v_call,j_call,cdr3_aa
TRBV11-2,TRBJ2-2,ASSLDSGTGRTGELF
TRBV6-4,TRBJ1-5,ASSEGDRAQPQH
TRBV2,TRBJ1-5,ASSEESNQPQH
TRBV7-9,TRBJ1-1,ASSLDRAGAF
TRBV6-1,TRBJ2-1,ASSGGLAGLLYNEQF
TRBV2,TRBJ2-7,ASSARTGDSYEQY
TRBV18,TRBJ2-7,ASSPNERDRPY
TRBV6-1,TRBJ2-7,ASALRDEQY
TRBV6-6,TRBJ2-7,ASSYNSGGAYEQY
TRBV7-2,TRBJ2-5,ASSRPPTEETQY
TRBV7-9,TRBJ2-1,ASSIRLAGEGEQF